These T cell receptor beta chains were read from a single sample in a study of tumour-infiltrating T cells in Burkitt lymphoma. The method was immunoSEQ multiplex PCR; TCRdb's version includes in-frame clones alone and lacks a portion of them. The table records some 2,500 clones, about 80% of them present only once. Sequencing input: tumor tissue. Receptors were obtained from a human donor with diffuse large B-cell lymphoma. Each CDR3 is given with its conserved first and last residue. A D gene is named only where the DNA matches it firmly. Part of the rows lack a size; the others show once, few, many or a class for expanded clones.

CDR3nt: TGTGCCAGCAGCGTGCGGGCAGAGAACACTGAAGCTTTCTTT
CDR3aa: CASSVRAENTEAFF
abundance: once
len: 14
j_gene: TRBJ1-1
d_gene: .
v_gene: TRBV9

CDR3nt: TGCGCCAGCAGCATTGGACAGGGCTCCTCCTACGAGCAGTACTTC
CDR3aa: CASSIGQGSSYEQYF
abundance: .
len: 15
j_gene: TRBJ2-7
d_gene: TRBD1
v_gene: TRBV5-1

CDR3nt: TGTGCCAGCAGCTTAGGGGACGGGGGCAATCAGCCCCAGCATTTT
CDR3aa: CASSLGDGGNQPQHF
abundance: .
len: 15
j_gene: TRBJ1-5
d_gene: .
v_gene: TRBV5-8

CDR3nt: TGTGCCAACAGGGGACAGGACAACTATGGCTACACCTTC
CDR3aa: CANRGQDNYGYTF
abundance: .
len: 13
j_gene: TRBJ1-2
d_gene: TRBD1
v_gene: TRBV2

CDR3nt: TGCAGCGTTGAACTCCCTAGCGGGGGTTGCGAGCAGTACTTC
CDR3aa: CSVELPSGGCEQYF
abundance: .
len: 14
j_gene: TRBJ2-7
d_gene: TRBD2
v_gene: TRBV29-1

CDR3nt: TGTGCCAGCAGCGCCCTAGCGGGAGACACAGATACGCAGTATTTT
CDR3aa: CASSALAGDTDTQYF
abundance: .
len: 15
j_gene: TRBJ2-3
d_gene: TRBD2
v_gene: TRBV9

CDR3nt: TGCAGCGTGAGGTCGGGAGCAGAGACCCAGTACTTC
CDR3aa: CSVRSGAETQYF
abundance: .
len: 12
j_gene: TRBJ2-5
d_gene: .
v_gene: TRBV29-1

CDR3nt: TGTGCCAGCAGCCACGGGGGACAGAGTAATGAAAAACTGTTTTTT
CDR3aa: CASSHGGQSNEKLFF
abundance: .
len: 15
j_gene: TRBJ1-4
d_gene: TRBD1
v_gene: TRBV4-2

CDR3nt: TGCGCCAGCAGCCAAGGGGACAACTACAATGAGCAGTTCTTC
CDR3aa: CASSQGDNYNEQFF
abundance: large
len: 14
j_gene: TRBJ2-1
d_gene: .
v_gene: TRBV4-1

CDR3nt: TGCGCCAGCAGCTTGAACTATGGCTACACCTTC
CDR3aa: CASSLNYGYTF
abundance: .
len: 11
j_gene: TRBJ1-2
d_gene: .
v_gene: TRBV5-1

CDR3nt: TGTGCCAGCAGGCCCCAGGGTCGAGAGACCCAGTACTTC
CDR3aa: CASRPQGRETQYF
abundance: .
len: 13
j_gene: TRBJ2-5
d_gene: .
v_gene: TRBV2

CDR3nt: TGTGCCAGTACCCCGGGACTAGGAGTTAAACGGCAGTACTTC
CDR3aa: CASTPGLGVKRQYF
abundance: once
len: 14
j_gene: TRBJ2-7
d_gene: TRBD2
v_gene: TRBV19

CDR3nt: TGTGCCAGCAGCTTTGGTCCCTCTGGCGGGGAGCTGTTTTTT
CDR3aa: CASSFGPSGGELFF
abundance: .
len: 14
j_gene: TRBJ2-2
d_gene: .
v_gene: TRBV5-4

CDR3nt: TGTGCCAGCAGCTCCGGGACAGGGGGCGTGGAGACCCAGTACTTC
CDR3aa: CASSSGTGGVETQYF
abundance: .
len: 15
j_gene: TRBJ2-5
d_gene: TRBD1
v_gene: TRBV6-6

CDR3nt: TGTGCCAGCAGCCACGGGGGGACAGGCCCCGAGCAGTACTTC
CDR3aa: CASSHGGTGPEQYF
abundance: .
len: 14
j_gene: TRBJ2-7
d_gene: .
v_gene: TRBV11-1

CDR3nt: TGTGCCAGCAGACGGGGCACAGATACGCAGTATTTT
CDR3aa: CASRRGTDTQYF
abundance: .
len: 12
j_gene: TRBJ2-3
d_gene: .
v_gene: TRBV14

CDR3nt: TGTGCCAGCCGGGGACTACCCGGAAATACGCAGTATTTT
CDR3aa: CASRGLPGNTQYF
abundance: .
len: 13
j_gene: TRBJ2-3
d_gene: TRBD2
v_gene: TRBV7-2

CDR3nt: TGTGCCAGCTCACAATCGGGGGCCCAGGGGGGTGAGCAGTACTTC
CDR3aa: CASSQSGAQGGEQYF
abundance: .
len: 15
j_gene: TRBJ2-7
d_gene: .
v_gene: TRBV18

CDR3nt: TGTGCCAGCAGCTTAAGTCCAGGGGGCTCCGAGCAGTACTTC
CDR3aa: CASSLSPGGSEQYF
abundance: .
len: 14
j_gene: TRBJ2-7
d_gene: TRBD1
v_gene: TRBV7-3

CDR3nt: TGTGCCAGCAGCTCACCGACTAGCGGGATCTTCACAGATACGCAGTATTTT
CDR3aa: CASSSPTSGIFTDTQYF
abundance: .
len: 17
j_gene: TRBJ2-3
d_gene: TRBD2
v_gene: TRBV7-8

CDR3nt: TGTGCCAGCAGTTTAGCGGACTCAGATACGCAGTATTTT
CDR3aa: CASSLADSDTQYF
abundance: .
len: 13
j_gene: TRBJ2-3
d_gene: .
v_gene: TRBV28

CDR3nt: TGTGCCAGCAGTACCGGCCGACTAGCGGGGGGAAATGAGCAGTTCTTC
CDR3aa: CASSTGRLAGGNEQFF
abundance: few
len: 16
j_gene: TRBJ2-1
d_gene: TRBD2
v_gene: TRBV27

CDR3nt: TGTGCCAGCAGCTTAGGGTTAGCGGCCCACTACGAGCAGTACTTC
CDR3aa: CASSLGLAAHYEQYF
abundance: .
len: 15
j_gene: TRBJ2-7
d_gene: .
v_gene: TRBV7-2

CDR3nt: TGCGCCAGCAGCCAGGGACAGGGTAACACTGAAGCTTTCTTT
CDR3aa: CASSQGQGNTEAFF
abundance: .
len: 14
j_gene: TRBJ1-1
d_gene: TRBD1
v_gene: TRBV4-1

CDR3nt: TGTGCCACCAGCAGTGCGTCGACAGGCAATGAGCAGTTCTTC
CDR3aa: CATSSASTGNEQFF
abundance: .
len: 14
j_gene: TRBJ2-1
d_gene: .
v_gene: TRBV15

CDR3nt: TGCGCCAGCAGCCATTTACCTACTTCACGGGGAGCTTTCTTT
CDR3aa: CASSHLPTSRGAFF
abundance: .
len: 14
j_gene: TRBJ1-1
d_gene: .
v_gene: TRBV4-1

CDR3nt: TGTGCCAGCAGCCCGGGGGACCGGTTAGGCGAGCAGTACTTC
CDR3aa: CASSPGDRLGEQYF
abundance: .
len: 14
j_gene: TRBJ2-7
d_gene: .
v_gene: TRBV28

CDR3nt: TGCGCCAGCAGCCCGGGACAGGGGGCCTACAATGAGCAGTTCTTC
CDR3aa: CASSPGQGAYNEQFF
abundance: .
len: 15
j_gene: TRBJ2-1
d_gene: TRBD1
v_gene: TRBV4-3

CDR3nt: TGTGCCAGCAGCAACCGATATGGGGGGGCTAGCACAGATACGCAGTATTTT
CDR3aa: CASSNRYGGASTDTQYF
abundance: .
len: 17
j_gene: TRBJ2-3
d_gene: .
v_gene: TRBV9

CDR3nt: TGTGCCAGCAGCTTAGCGGATCGGGGGGGAGCCTACGAGCAGTACTTC
CDR3aa: CASSLADRGGAYEQYF
abundance: .
len: 16
j_gene: TRBJ2-7
d_gene: TRBD2
v_gene: TRBV7-2

CDR3nt: TGTGCCAGCAGCTTATTAGCGGGGGCCTACGAGCAGTACTTC
CDR3aa: CASSLLAGAYEQYF
abundance: .
len: 14
j_gene: TRBJ2-7
d_gene: TRBD2
v_gene: TRBV7-6

CDR3nt: TGTGCCAGTAGATTAGGAATGACAGCTAACTATGGCTACACCTTC
CDR3aa: CASRLGMTANYGYTF
abundance: .
len: 15
j_gene: TRBJ1-2
d_gene: .
v_gene: TRBV19

CDR3nt: TGTGCCAGCAGCGCACAACAGGGGGCTGCTTTAGAGACCCAGTACTTC
CDR3aa: CASSAQQGAALETQYF
abundance: .
len: 16
j_gene: TRBJ2-5
d_gene: TRBD1
v_gene: TRBV7-8

CDR3nt: TGTGCCAGCAGCCTAACCCGCAATCAGCCCCAGCATTTT
CDR3aa: CASSLTRNQPQHF
abundance: .
len: 13
j_gene: TRBJ1-5
d_gene: .
v_gene: TRBV13

CDR3nt: TGCGCCAGCAGCTGCAGGAACACTGAAGCTTTCTTT
CDR3aa: CASSCRNTEAFF
abundance: .
len: 12
j_gene: TRBJ1-1
d_gene: .
v_gene: TRBV5-1

CDR3nt: TGTGCCTGGAGGCGGGGGTTGATTGCTTTCTTT
CDR3aa: CAWRRGLIAFF
abundance: few
len: 11
j_gene: TRBJ1-1
d_gene: .
v_gene: TRBV30

CDR3nt: TGTGCCAGCAGCAACGTTTGGTGGCCTGAAGCTTTCTTT
CDR3aa: CASSNVWWPEAFF
abundance: .
len: 13
j_gene: TRBJ1-1
d_gene: .
v_gene: TRBV6-5

CDR3nt: TGTGCCAGCAGCTTAGTACCGGGACTAGCGGGAGTAGGGAACACCGGGGAGCTGTTTTTT
CDR3aa: CASSLVPGLAGVGNTGELFF
abundance: .
len: 20
j_gene: TRBJ2-2
d_gene: TRBD2
v_gene: TRBV7-6

CDR3nt: TGTGCCAGCAACTTAGCGCCGCCCTATGAAGCTTTCTTT
CDR3aa: CASNLAPPYEAFF
abundance: .
len: 13
j_gene: TRBJ1-1
d_gene: .
v_gene: TRBV7-2

CDR3nt: TGTGCCAGCAGTTCGGCTTTAGCGGGGGCCCTGACAGATACGCAGTATTTT
CDR3aa: CASSSALAGALTDTQYF
abundance: .
len: 17
j_gene: TRBJ2-3
d_gene: TRBD2
v_gene: TRBV27

CDR3nt: TGCAGTGCTAGATACGCGGGCGGCTACACCTTC
CDR3aa: CSARYAGGYTF
abundance: .
len: 11
j_gene: TRBJ1-2
d_gene: .
v_gene: TRBV20-1

CDR3nt: TGCAGCGTTATTAGCGGGGGGGCAGATGAGCAGTTCTTC
CDR3aa: CSVISGGADEQFF
abundance: .
len: 13
j_gene: TRBJ2-1
d_gene: TRBD2
v_gene: TRBV29-1

CDR3nt: TGCGCCAGCAGCCAAGAAGGGGGGACTGACGAGCAGTACTTC
CDR3aa: CASSQEGGTDEQYF
abundance: large
len: 14
j_gene: TRBJ2-7
d_gene: .
v_gene: TRBV4-1

CDR3nt: TGTGCCAGCAGCGTAGTGGGGGGGGGCACAGATACGCAGTATTTT
CDR3aa: CASSVVGGGTDTQYF
abundance: .
len: 15
j_gene: TRBJ2-3
d_gene: TRBD2
v_gene: TRBV9

CDR3nt: TGTGCCAGCAGCTTGTCGGCCACTCGCACAGATACGCAGTATTTT
CDR3aa: CASSLSATRTDTQYF
abundance: .
len: 15
j_gene: TRBJ2-3
d_gene: .
v_gene: TRBV7-9

CDR3nt: TGTGCCAGTAGTATGCGTGGAAGGGGCACTGAAGCTTTCTTT
CDR3aa: CASSMRGRGTEAFF
abundance: .
len: 14
j_gene: TRBJ1-1
d_gene: .
v_gene: TRBV19

CDR3nt: TGTGCCAGCAGCCGGGGGTCGCGCGCAGCCGGCGATGAGCAGTTCTTC
CDR3aa: CASSRGSRAAGDEQFF
abundance: .
len: 16
j_gene: TRBJ2-1
d_gene: .
v_gene: TRBV7-6

CDR3nt: TGTGCCAGCAGCTTAGTTGCGGGGGGGCTAGTTGAGCAGTTCTTC
CDR3aa: CASSLVAGGLVEQFF
abundance: .
len: 15
j_gene: TRBJ2-1
d_gene: TRBD2
v_gene: TRBV7-9

CDR3nt: TGTGCCAGCTCACGGACGAACACCGGGGAGCTGTTTTTT
CDR3aa: CASSRTNTGELFF
abundance: once
len: 13
j_gene: TRBJ2-2
d_gene: .
v_gene: TRBV18

CDR3nt: TGCGCCAGCAGCCAAACGACAGGGGGAGGCTATGGCTACACCTTC
CDR3aa: CASSQTTGGGYGYTF
abundance: few
len: 15
j_gene: TRBJ1-2
d_gene: TRBD1
v_gene: TRBV4-1

CDR3nt: TGTGCCAGCAGCTTGGCTAGGAGGGATGAAGCTTTCTTT
CDR3aa: CASSLARRDEAFF
abundance: .
len: 13
j_gene: TRBJ1-1
d_gene: .
v_gene: TRBV5-4

CDR3nt: TGTGCCAGCAGCGTCTATTCCGGGACTGTTGTAGAGACCCAGTACTTC
CDR3aa: CASSVYSGTVVETQYF
abundance: .
len: 16
j_gene: TRBJ2-5
d_gene: .
v_gene: TRBV9

CDR3nt: TGCGCCAGCAGCTTGGAAGGGGGAAGCAATCAGCCCCAGCATTTT
CDR3aa: CASSLEGGSNQPQHF
abundance: .
len: 15
j_gene: TRBJ1-5
d_gene: .
v_gene: TRBV5-1

CDR3nt: TGTGCCAGCAGCGTGGGGCAGGGGGCGTACGAGCAGTACTTC
CDR3aa: CASSVGQGAYEQYF
abundance: .
len: 14
j_gene: TRBJ2-7
d_gene: TRBD1
v_gene: TRBV9

CDR3nt: TGTGCCAGTAGTCCCCGGGGGACCTTCTACGAGCAGTACTTC
CDR3aa: CASSPRGTFYEQYF
abundance: .
len: 14
j_gene: TRBJ2-7
d_gene: .
v_gene: TRBV19

CDR3nt: TGTGCCAGCAGCATGCAGGGACTAGCGGACCAAGAGACCCAGTACTTC
CDR3aa: CASSMQGLADQETQYF
abundance: .
len: 16
j_gene: TRBJ2-5
d_gene: TRBD2
v_gene: TRBV9

CDR3nt: TGTGCCAGCAGCTTTTCTGCCGGGGTCGATACGCAGTATTTT
CDR3aa: CASSFSAGVDTQYF
abundance: .
len: 14
j_gene: TRBJ2-3
d_gene: .
v_gene: TRBV7-2

CDR3nt: TGCAGCGTTGGCCGGGACACGGACACTGAAGCTTTCTTT
CDR3aa: CSVGRDTDTEAFF
abundance: .
len: 13
j_gene: TRBJ1-1
d_gene: .
v_gene: TRBV29-1

CDR3nt: TGTGCCATCAGTGAGTCGTATAGCGGCAGCTACAATGAGCAGTTCTTC
CDR3aa: CAISESYSGSYNEQFF
abundance: .
len: 16
j_gene: TRBJ2-1
d_gene: .
v_gene: TRBV10-3

CDR3nt: TGCGCCAGCAGCCAAGAACAGGGGGCTTCCAGGCATAGCACAGATACGCAGTATTTT
CDR3aa: CASSQEQGASRHSTDTQYF
abundance: .
len: 19
j_gene: TRBJ2-3
d_gene: TRBD1
v_gene: TRBV4-1